Listed below are T cell receptor beta chains from one sample, sequenced in a study of CD8+ T cells in alopecia areata. Using immunoSEQ multiplex PCR, the repertoire was profiled, and TCRdb retains in-frame clones only, with some absent. This table has 150,000 to 190,000 clones, around half appearing once. The specimen comprised CD8+ T cells sorted from blood, sampled at week 0. Source of these receptors: a human donor with alopecia areata. Both conserved end residues are part of each CDR3. Expanded clones are given a class, and other clones once, few, many or no size at all.

j_call v_call clone_size cdr3_aa
TRBJ2-7 TRBV2 NA CASTGGQAYEQYF
TRBJ2-7 TRBV7-8 few CASSGSDRDGYEQYF
TRBJ1-1 TRBV30 once CASLRDRGYTEAFF
TRBJ2-1 TRBV30 NA CAWSMGGGSYNEQFF
TRBJ2-2 TRBV2 NA CASGQGPRDTGELFF
TRBJ2-1 TRBV6-4 few CASSSTGGAYNEQFF
TRBJ1-5 TRBV4-1 once CASSLREYNQPQHF
TRBJ2-3 TRBV5-1 NA CASSFRRPSTDTQYF
TRBJ1-5 TRBV30 NA CAWSDPGQGMVQPQHF
TRBJ1-2 TRBV15 NA CATSHRQGNGYTF
TRBJ2-1 TRBV30 NA CAWTSGAEQFF
TRBJ1-2 TRBV6-4 few CASSDSKSGSPLRDTF
TRBJ1-1 TRBV21-1 NA CASSKTGRTNTEAFF
TRBJ1-1 TRBV18 NA CASSPSPALWDTEAFF
TRBJ1-1 TRBV9 NA CASSVAEVASPEAFF
TRBJ2-1 TRBV7-2 NA CASSLSISYNEQFF
TRBJ2-1 TRBV29-1 NA CSVEGSSGGAHEQFF
TRBJ2-1 TRBV10-3 NA CAISENTGGNEQFF
TRBJ2-3 TRBV7-9 NA CASSYQGAGTDTQYF
TRBJ2-1 TRBV23-1 few CASSGIYGSGNEQFF
TRBJ1-5 TRBV5-1 NA CASSLEGEGWQPQHF
TRBJ1-3 TRBV30 once CAWSRDGTARNTIYF
TRBJ1-4 TRBV7-9 few CASSSPGTGGGEKLFF
TRBJ1-6 TRBV27 NA CASSLQDLSPLHF
TRBJ1-2 TRBV29-1 NA CSVESRANGYTF
TRBJ2-7 TRBV15 NA CATSRDEGIGYEQYF
TRBJ2-1 TRBV6-6 few CASSYSNEQFF
TRBJ2-1 TRBV7-2 NA CASSFGSEQFF
TRBJ2-2 TRBV25-1 NA CASSYVYPRRNTGELFF
TRBJ2-1 TRBV7-6 once CASSFSGGAYNEQFF
TRBJ2-7 TRBV7-2 NA CASSVGGQGPYEQYF
TRBJ2-1 TRBV7-2 NA CASSLEGLQLNEQFF
TRBJ1-1 TRBV29-1 once CSVEGIWDRATEAFF
TRBJ1-1 TRBV19 NA CASSSKGGVTEAFF
TRBJ2-2 TRBV10-3 NA CAISESRGTNTGELFF
TRBJ2-1 TRBV6-5 many CASSWDSSYNEQFF
TRBJ2-1 TRBV27 NA CASSLESQYNEQFF
TRBJ2-7 TRBV30 NA CAWTGTYEQYF
TRBJ2-1 TRBV29-1 NA CSVEVRTGGPTNEQFF
TRBJ1-1 TRBV19 NA CASRRGPGTEAFF
TRBJ2-2 TRBV6-5 few CASGTVNTGELFF
TRBJ2-3 TRBV2 NA CASSRRGPTDTQYF
TRBJ1-1 TRBV7-6 NA CASSPRKGGTAFF
TRBJ2-5 TRBV5-6 NA CASSFWTGRQETQYF
TRBJ2-7 TRBV27 NA CASSLSRGGVHEQYF
TRBJ2-3 TRBV30 NA CAWVPTLILQYF
TRBJ1-2 TRBV30 NA CAWSGTSGAYGYTF
TRBJ1-2 TRBV4-1 NA CASSQDQSPTVDYGYTF
TRBJ1-5 TRBV6-1 few CASSDLFLQPQHF
TRBJ1-2 TRBV29-1 NA CSGRTGDGYTF
TRBJ2-3 TRBV30 NA CAWSVQLTDTQYF
TRBJ2-1 TRBV30 NA CAWSLAGDEQFF
TRBJ2-3 TRBV4-3 NA CASSQSRWDTQYF